The 5 T cell receptor beta chains below were found in one sample sequenced in a study of long-term antiretroviral therapy in people with HIV. Sequencing used immunoSEQ v3.0 at survey level. This table comes from immunoSEQ multiplex PCR, and its TCRdb copy is limited to in-frame clones, with some not included. The table records about 36,000 clones, roughly 80% of them present only once. This specimen consisted of unsorted PBMCs, obtained 3.4 years after starting antiretroviral therapy. These receptors were obtained from a man between 25 and 39 years old with HIV.

The V and J genes are TRBV19 and TRBJ1-5; D is ambiguous. The V end lost 11 bases, the J end lost 3 bases, and 14 bases lay between the germline ends. The CDR3 spans 13 residues. Looked up from germline, CDR1 is LNHDA and CDR2 is SQIVND (reference sequence). The CDR3, as DNA: TGTGCCTCCCGGGCGGGCGTCAATCAGCCCCAGCATTTT. It encodes CASRAGVNQPQHF.

The rearrangement links TRBV6-1 to TRBJ2-2; 9 positions agree with TRBD2. The CDR3 runs 14 residues. V dropped 6 bases and J dropped 4; count of bases not matched to a gene: 3. Per the germline V gene, CDR1 is MNHNS and CDR2 is SASEGT. The CDR3 spells CASRLAGATGELFF. CDR3 bases: TGTGCCAGCAGATTAGCGGGAGCCACCGGGGAGCTGTTTTTT.

This clone was detected a few times. The J gene is TRBJ1-2, the V gene TRBV29-1; 11 bases align to TRBD1. From germline, CDR1 is SQVTM and CDR2 ANQGSEA. The CDR3 consists of 13 residues. The trim removed 7 bases at V and 6 bases at J, leaving 7 bases unmatched. This CDR3 is CSARTGGSDGYTF. For the CDR3, the DNA is TGCAGCGCACGGACAGGGGGCTCCGATGGCTACACCTTC.

This clone was detected only a few times. The chain carries TRBV5-1 and TRBJ2-2; TRBD1 might be the D (5 bases). V lost 2 bases, J lost 5 bases, and 19 bases lay in between. The CDR3 extends over 17 amino acids. Germline-derived CDR1 and CDR2 are SGHRS and YFSETQ. The DNA for the CDR3 is TGCGCCAGCAGCTTTTCCCAGGGTTTTGGTGGGACCGGGGAGCTGTTTTTT. Protein product: CASSFSQGFGGTGELFF.

The rearrangement uses TRBV2 and TRBJ1-1, with D unresolved. This CDR3 comprises 17 residues. Germline CDR1 reads SNHLY; CDR2 reads FYNNEI. The germline V and J ends were trimmed by 6 bases and 1 base, with 21 bases remaining between them. DNA of the CDR3: TGTGCCAGCAGGGAACACGGACGGGTGATTGGGAACACTGAAGCTTTCTTT. Translated, it gives CASREHGRVIGNTEAFF. Full variable domain (remainder filled in from reference TRBV2 and TRBJ1-1): EPEVTQTPSHQVTQMGQEVILRCVPISNHLYFYWYRQILGQKVEFLVSFYNNEISEKSEIFDDQFSVERPDGSNFTLKIRSTKLEDSAMYFCASREHGRVIGNTEAFFGQGTRLTVV.